This passage covers 31 T cell receptor beta chains from one sample sequenced in a study of technical replicates of blood from a handful of donors. Profiled with immunoSEQ multiplex PCR; TCRdb holds only in-frame clones, not every one. The table includes tens of thousands of clones, approximately 94% detected once. Input material: T cells isolated from PBMCs. The receptors stem from a human donor in good health.

The V and J genes are TRBV5-1 and TRBJ2-2; 15 positions agree with TRBD2. Unmatched junction bases numbered 18, after V lost 3 bases and J lost 0 bases. CDR1 is SGHRS and CDR2 is YFSETQ in the germline V gene. This CDR3 is 23 amino acids long. CDR3 coding DNA: TGCGCCAGCAGCTCCTCCGCTGGGACTAGCGGGGGGCTCCTACCCCCGAACACCGGGGAGCTGTTTTTT. This translates into CASSSSAGTSGGLLPPNTGELFF.

The J gene is TRBJ2-4, the V gene TRBV16; 9 bases match TRBD1. There are 19 residues in the CDR3. Germline V gene data show CDR1 as KGHSY and CDR2 as FQNENV. Losses at the gene ends were 0 bases for V and 2 bases for J; bases not matched to a gene: 11. The CDR3 nucleotides are TGTGCCAGCAGCCAATCCTCGGGACAGGGTGTCTGGCCCAAAAACATTCAGTACTTC. It translates to CASSQSSGQGVWPKNIQYF.

J is TRBJ2-5 and V is TRBV19, with D unclear. The germline V gene has CDR1 LNHDA and CDR2 SQIVND (reference sequence). V was trimmed by 1 base and J by 2 bases, leaving 5 bases between them. The CDR3 is made up of 13 amino acids. The chain's CDR3 is CASSIVQQETQYF. DNA for the CDR3: TGTGCCAGTAGTATAGTACAGCAAGAGACCCAGTACTTC. Full variable domain (rest looked up from reference TRBV19 and TRBJ2-5): DGGITQSPKYLFRKEGQNVTLSCEQNLNHDAMYWYRQDPGQGLRLIYYSQIVNDFQKGDIAEGYSVSREKKESFPLTVTSAQKNPTAFYLCASSIVQQETQYFGPGTRLLVL.

This clone showed up just once. The V gene is TRBV19, the J gene TRBJ1-3; D unclear. With 5 bases removed from V and 4 bases from J, the gap between germline ends came to 9 bases. CDR3 length: 13 residues. Germline CDR1 reads LNHDA; CDR2 reads SQIVND (reference sequence). Here the CDR3 DNA reads TGTGCCAGTAGTCCGTCCGGGGGAAACACCATATATTTT. This translates into CASSPSGGNTIYF.

V and J are TRBV7-9 and TRBJ1-6, with a possible D match to TRBD1 (6 bases). This CDR3 has 13 amino acids. CDR1 is SEHNR and CDR2 is FQNEAQ in the germline V gene (reference sequence). Trimming took off 1 base at V and 12 bases at J, with 10 bases between the two ends. The CDR3 reads CASSLGQAKPLHF. The CDR3 DNA reads TGTGCCAGCAGCTTAGGACAGGCTAAACCCCTCCACTTT.

The chain couples TRBV7-6 to TRBJ2-1; no definite D call. The CDR3 covers 12 residues. V shed 5 bases and J shed 8 bases, with 10 bases lying between them. The germline V gene encodes CDR1 SGHVS and CDR2 FNYEAQ. The CDR3 here is CASSSRRDEQFF. The DNA for the CDR3 is TGTGCCAGCAGCAGCCGCCGGGATGAGCAGTTCTTC.

This clone turned up a few times. The chain has TRBV4-1 and TRBJ1-4; D is perhaps TRBD1 (5 bases). V lost 0 bases, J lost 7 bases, and 15 bases lay in between. Per the germline V gene, CDR1 is MGHRA and CDR2 is YSYEKL. The CDR3 runs 16 residues. The chain's CDR3 is CASSQDGAQRGEKLFF. DNA for the CDR3: TGCGCCAGCAGCCAAGATGGGGCCCAACGAGGTGAAAAACTGTTTTTT.

The chain recombines TRBV6-5 with TRBJ2-5; 7 nucleotides align to TRBD2. Trimming at V came to 5 bases and at J to 5 bases, leaving 11 bases not matched to a gene. The CDR3 runs 15 residues. Germline V gives CDR1 MNHEY, CDR2 SVGAGI. CDR3 region: CASSLGEGFAETQYF. CDR3 DNA: TGTGCCAGCAGTCTAGGGGAGGGGTTTGCGGAGACCCAGTACTTC.

This chain links TRBV21-1 with TRBJ1-4; the table's D call TRBD1 went unverified against the DNA. TRBV21-1 is reported as a pseudogene. The CDR3 spans 20 residues. Here the CDR3 DNA reads TGTGCCAGCAGCAAACCGCGACGGGACAGGGGAGGCTATGCTAATGAAAAACTGTTTTTT. Protein: CASSKPRRDRGGYANEKLFF.

The V call is TRBV2, the J call TRBJ1-2; TRBD1 agrees at 7 bases. The V and J ends lost 9 bases and 3 bases, in that order; junction bases with no gene match: 10. CDR3 length: 14 residues. The germline V gene encodes CDR1 SNHLY and CDR2 FYNNEI. This chain's CDR3 is CAREGQGVDYGYTF. Written as DNA, the CDR3 is TGTGCCAGGGAGGGGCAGGGGGTAGACTATGGCTACACCTTC.

The V call is TRBV6-1, the J call TRBJ1-1; the D is unclear. CDR1 MNHNS and CDR2 SASEGT come from the germline V gene. V gave up 0 bases and J gave up 4 bases, with 6 bases separating them. This CDR3 region has 13 residues. CDR3 bases: TGTGCCAGCAGTGAAGCGCGGGGCACTGAAGCTTTCTTT. It specifies CASSEARGTEAFF.

V usage is TRBV6-1 and J usage is TRBJ2-7; no clear D. V gave up 2 bases and J gave up 1 base, with 6 bases separating them. The CDR3 length is 13 residues. Germline assignment: CDR1 MNHNS and CDR2 SASEGT. This CDR3 is CASSETESYEQYF. DNA of the CDR3: TGTGCCAGCAGTGAAACTGAGTCCTACGAGCAGTACTTC.

This chain uses TRBV5-5 with TRBJ2-6; D remains ambiguous. With 4 bases removed from V and 4 bases from J, the gap between germline ends came to 12 bases. The CDR3 sequence is 15 residues long. Germline lookup yields CDR1 SGHKS and CDR2 YYEKEE (reference sequence). The CDR3 coding sequence is TGTGCCAGCAGCCCCCACGGTTTCGGGGCCAACGTCCTGACTTTC. Protein: CASSPHGFGANVLTF.

The rearrangement links TRBV11-2 to TRBJ1-1; 7 bases are a match to TRBD1. This CDR3 spans 14 amino acids. Germline loops: CDR1 SGHAT, CDR2 FQNNGV. J was trimmed by 3 bases and V by 2 bases; bases with no gene match: 3. DNA of the CDR3: TGTGCCAGCAGCTTAACAGGGGACCACACTGAAGCTTTCTTT. It encodes CASSLTGDHTEAFF.

The chain links TRBV13 to TRBJ2-1; 9 nucleotides match TRBD2. V gave up 5 bases and J gave up 0 bases; unmatched junction bases: 11. CDR1 PRHDT and CDR2 FYEKMQ come from the germline V gene (reference sequence). This CDR3 has 18 residues. CDR3 nucleotide sequence: TGTGCCAGCAGCCCCCAGACTAGCGGCTTACTCTCCTACAATGAGCAGTTCTTC. This sequence encodes CASSPQTSGLLSYNEQFF.

The V and J genes are TRBV2 and TRBJ2-7, with 8 nucleotides matching TRBD2. Germline CDR1 reads SNHLY; CDR2 reads FYNNEI. J gave up 4 bases and V 1 base, and 6 bases lay outside the gene matches. The CDR3 covers 15 residues. This chain's CDR3 is CASSEGLAGGYEQYF. The CDR3 bases are TGTGCCAGCAGTGAAGGGCTAGCGGGCGGATACGAGCAGTACTTC.

V and J are TRBV7-8 and TRBJ2-3; a possible D gene is TRBD2 (6 bases). Germline lookup yields CDR1 SGHVS and CDR2 FQNEAQ. V was pared by 4 bases and J by 0 bases, with 14 bases between. The CDR3 consists of 16 residues. The CDR3 loop reads CASSSIAAPSTDTQYF. CDR3 nucleotide sequence: TGTGCCAGCAGCTCAATAGCGGCTCCTAGCACAGATACGCAGTATTTT.

This sequence joins TRBV6-1 and TRBJ2-7, with D possibly matching TRBD1 (5 bases). Per the germline V gene, CDR1 is MNHNS and CDR2 is SASEGT. This CDR3 spans 13 amino acids. Trimming took 8 bases from V and 0 from J, leaving 11 bases between them. CDR3 nucleotides: TGTGCCAGCGCCAGGGCCCCCTCCTACGAGCAGTACTTC. This sequence encodes CASARAPSYEQYF.

V and J are TRBV19 and TRBJ1-5; TRBD1 is a possible D gene (6 bases). V lost 5 bases and J 5 bases, leaving 19 bases between the germline ends. CDR3 length: 16 amino acids. CDR1 and CDR2 (germline): LNHDA, SQIVND (reference sequence). CDR3 nucleotide sequence: TGTGCCAGTAGTCTCCCCGAGGGGGAATTCTATCAGCCCCAGCATTTT. Residues: CASSLPEGEFYQPQHF.

The chain uses TRBV11-2 and TRBJ1-1, with D tentatively TRBD1 (5 bases). Trimming took 5 bases from V and 1 from J, leaving 14 bases between them. Germline CDR1 is SGHAT and CDR2 is FQNNGV. CDR3 length: 15 residues. This CDR3 reads CASSPIPGRNTEAFF. In DNA, the CDR3 is TGTGCCAGCAGCCCCATCCCAGGGCGGAACACTGAAGCTTTCTTT.

The rearrangement links TRBV6-1 to TRBJ2-7, with a possible D match to TRBD2 (6 bases). The CDR3 length is 14 residues. With 7 bases removed from V and 4 bases from J, the gap between germline ends came to 17 bases. CDR1 and CDR2 from the germline V gene are MNHNS and SASEGT. The DNA of the CDR3 is TGTGCCAGCAAACGCGGGACCTTCGAGTACGAGCAGTACTTC. This gives the protein CASKRGTFEYEQYF.

This sequence joins TRBV5-1 and TRBJ2-1; TRBD2 is a possible D gene (5 bases). CDR1 and CDR2 (germline): SGHRS, YFSETQ. The length of the CDR3 is 16 residues. V gave up 0 bases and J gave up 6 bases, with 16 bases separating them. The CDR3 DNA follows: TGCGCCAGCAGCTTGGCAGGAGGTGGGGTGACCAATGAGCAGTTCTTC. Amino acid sequence: CASSLAGGGVTNEQFF.

The rearrangement joins TRBV6-1 to TRBJ1-1; D might be TRBD1 (5 bases). Germline CDR1 MNHNS, CDR2 SASEGT. V lost 9 bases and J 4 bases, leaving 12 bases between the germline ends. This CDR3 region has 12 residues. The CDR3 is CASDGGFTEAFF. CDR3 nucleotides: TGTGCCAGTGACGGGGGATTCACTGAAGCTTTCTTT.

The chain couples TRBV11-2 to TRBJ1-1, with no clear D. V gave up 5 bases and J gave up 1 base, with 17 bases separating them. CDR1 is SGHAT and CDR2 is FQNNGV in the germline V gene. CDR3 length: 16 residues. The CDR3 region is CASSTQSGRRNTEAFF. DNA for the CDR3: TGTGCCAGCAGCACACAAAGCGGCAGACGGAACACTGAAGCTTTCTTT.

The CDR3 DNA reads TGTGCTAGTGGTTTGGTCGACTGGGGACAGGGTCATGGCTACACCTTC. This translates into CASGLVDWGQGHGYTF. V and J are TRBV12-5 and TRBJ1-2, with 9 bases fitting TRBD1. Germline values: CDR1 LGHNT, CDR2 FRNRAP. The CDR3 is 16 amino acids. V lost 0 bases and J lost 6; bases outside the gene matches: 8.

The chain joins TRBV11-3 to TRBJ1-2, with TRBD1 matching 7 bases. Looked up from germline, CDR1 is SGHNT and CDR2 is YENEEA. CDR3 length: 15 residues. The junction had 12 bases not matched to a gene; V was cut back by 5 bases and J by 6 bases. Here the CDR3 reads CASSPGDTTGDGYTF. CDR3 DNA: TGTGCCAGCAGCCCGGGGGACACCACAGGGGATGGCTACACCTTC.

There are a few counts of this clone. The CDR3 region is CASSLKGGTEAFF. In nucleotides, the CDR3 is TGTGCCAGCAGCCTAAAGGGAGGCACTGAAGCTTTCTTT. The J gene is TRBJ1-1, the V gene TRBV7-3; D gene unclear. The germline gives CDR1 SGHTA, CDR2 FQGTGA. This CDR3 has 13 residues. The V end was cut by 5 bases, the J end by 4 bases, with 11 bases between.

This chain connects TRBV30 to TRBJ1-1; the D gene is possibly TRBD1 (6 bases). CDR3 length: 15 residues. Germline V gives CDR1 GTSNPN, CDR2 SVGIG (reference sequence). V was trimmed by 2 bases and J by 0 bases, leaving 13 bases between them. The CDR3 is CAWSPRDRMNTEAFF. In nucleotides, the CDR3 is TGTGCCTGGAGTCCGCGCGACAGGATGAACACTGAAGCTTTCTTT. The variable domain in full, completed from reference TRBV30 and TRBJ1-1, reads SQTIHQWPATLVQPVGSPLSLECTVEGTSNPNLYWYRQAAGRGLQLLFYSVGIGQISSEVPQNLSASRPQDRQFILSSKKLLLSDSGFYLCAWSPRDRMNTEAFFGQGTRLTVV.

The rearrangement uses TRBV27 and TRBJ1-1; 11 bases are a match to TRBD1. The germline V gene encodes CDR1 MNHEY and CDR2 SMNVEV (reference sequence). This CDR3 is 15 amino acids long. V lost 8 bases, J lost 3 bases, and 8 bases stayed unmatched. CDR3 DNA: TGTGCCAGCGGAATCGGACAGGGGGCTCACACTGAAGCTTTCTTT. Translated: CASGIGQGAHTEAFF.

This chain links TRBV27 with TRBJ2-5, with D possibly TRBD1 on 5 matching bases. The V gene lost 1 base and the J gene lost 7 bases, with 13 bases spanning the gap. The germline gives CDR1 MNHEY, CDR2 SMNVEV (reference sequence). The CDR3 length is 14 residues. This CDR3 is CASSLYQGAGTQYF. CDR3 bases: TGTGCCAGCAGTTTATACCAAGGGGCCGGGACCCAGTACTTC.

This clone appeared a single time. The chain combines TRBV7-2 with TRBJ2-5; 8 bases line up with TRBD2. Losses at the gene ends were 6 bases for V and 4 bases for J; bases not matched to a gene: 13. The CDR3 length is 16 residues. Germline loops: CDR1 SGHTA, CDR2 FQGNSA. The CDR3 reads CASSNSYGGAPETQYF. In DNA form, the CDR3 reads TGTGCCAGCAGTAATTCATACGGGGGGGCCCCAGAGACCCAGTACTTC. Variable domain in full (rest from reference TRBV7-2 and TRBJ2-5): GAGVSQSPSNKVTEKGKDVELRCDPISGHTALYWYRQSLGQGLEFLIYFQGNSAPDKSGLPSDRFSAERTGGSVSTLTIQRTQQEDSAVYLCASSNSYGGAPETQYFGPGTRLLVL.